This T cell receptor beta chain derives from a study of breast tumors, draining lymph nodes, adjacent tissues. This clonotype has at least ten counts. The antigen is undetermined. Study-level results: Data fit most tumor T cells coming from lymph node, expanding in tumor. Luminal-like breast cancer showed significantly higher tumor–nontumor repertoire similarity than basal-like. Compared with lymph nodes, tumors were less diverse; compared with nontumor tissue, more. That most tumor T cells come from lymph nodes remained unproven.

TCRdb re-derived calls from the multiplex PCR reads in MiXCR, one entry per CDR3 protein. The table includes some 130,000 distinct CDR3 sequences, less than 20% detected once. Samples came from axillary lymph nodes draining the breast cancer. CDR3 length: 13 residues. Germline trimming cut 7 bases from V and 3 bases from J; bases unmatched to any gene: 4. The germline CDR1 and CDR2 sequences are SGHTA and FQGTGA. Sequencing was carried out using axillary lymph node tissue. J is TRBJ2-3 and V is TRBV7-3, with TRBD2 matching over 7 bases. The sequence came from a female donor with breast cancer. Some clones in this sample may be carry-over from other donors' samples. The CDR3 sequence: CASKQGGTDTQYF. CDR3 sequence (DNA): TGTGCCAGCAAGCAGGGAGGGACAGATACGCAGTATTTT.